The TCR beta chain under discussion was sequenced for a study of T cells in Graves' hyperthyroidism and ophthalmopathy. There are many counts of this clonotype. This CDR3 region has 15 residues. V was shortened by 1 base and J by 1 base, with 12 bases between the two germline ends. Germline CDR1 SGHRS, CDR2 YFSETQ. The investigators amplified TCR beta CDR3 regions from RNA transcripts. Carried out on the TCR CDR3, a first-round RT-PCR used the HTBI primer set. TCRdb called the multiplex PCR reads again in MiXCR, with one record for every CDR3 protein. This sample has some 500,000 distinct CDR3 sequences, with around 16% found just once. The study excluded patients with uncontrolled infection, other autoimmune disease, pregnancy or lactation.

Sequenced material: blood. The rearrangement joins TRBV5-1 to TRBJ2-7; a possible D gene is TRBD2 (6 bases). The receptor was derived from a woman aged 30 to 39 with Graves' ophthalmopathy. CDR3 protein: CASSLLGGRSYEQYF. The CDR3 DNA reads as TGCGCCAGCAGCTTGCTGGGGGGACGTTCCTACGAGCAGTACTTC.